Given below is one TCR beta chain in context. The CDR3 has 11 residues. With 3 bases removed from V and 5 bases from J, the gap between germline ends came to 7 bases. Per germline, CDR1 DFQATT and CDR2 SNEGSKA (reference sequence). The data derive from a study of OX40 agonist ivuxolimab in advanced cancers. Method: immunoSEQ multiplex PCR; TCRdb's copy keeps in-frame clones and lacks some. This table holds tens of thousands of clones, approximately 84% found once. The chain employs TRBV20-1 and TRBJ1-2; D is perhaps TRBD1 (5 bases). Sequenced material: CD4+ or CD8+ T cells sorted from blood, taken in a trial of the OX40 agonist ivuxolimab. This clonotype was sampled from an adult with an advanced solid tumor such as melanoma, head and neck, liver or kidney cancer. DNA for the CDR3: TGCAGTGCTAGGGGACGGTATGGCTACACCTTC. It translates to CSARGRYGYTF.